What follows are 31 T cell receptor beta chains derived from one specimen sequenced in a study of PD-L1 blockade in urothelial cancer. Measured with immunoSEQ multiplex PCR; TCRdb has only the in-frame clones, and not every one. The table lists roughly 47,000 clones, about four fifths of them singletons. Time point meaning: pretreatment peripheral blood. The starting material was PBMCs, obtained around atezolizumab (anti-PD-L1) treatment. The receptors stem from a man between 65 and 79 years old with urothelial cancer.

The chain joins TRBV2 to TRBJ2-2, with no clear D. Trimming stripped 2 bases from V and 1 base from J, with 5 bases between. Looked up from germline, CDR1 is SNHLY and CDR2 is FYNNEI. The CDR3 consists of 14 residues. The CDR3 DNA is TGTGCCAGCAGTGAATCTAGGAACACCGGGGAGCTGTTTTTT. Translating gives CASSESRNTGELFF.

The chain recombines TRBV4-2 with TRBJ2-7, with 7 bases matching TRBD2. Germline CDR1 and CDR2: LGHNA and YNFKEQ. Germline trimming cut 0 bases from V and 0 bases from J; bases unmatched to any gene: 11. The CDR3 has 18 amino acids. CDR3 nucleotide sequence: TGTGCCAGCAGCCAAGATCTAAGAGGGCGGGAGCTCTCCTACGAGCAGTACTTC. Its translation: CASSQDLRGRELSYEQYF.

Points on this clone: An end of the junction differs from the germline gene, which may be a read error. V and J are TRBV5-5 and TRBJ2-5, with 7 nucleotides matching TRBD1. Germline V gives CDR1 SGHKS, CDR2 YYEKEE (reference sequence). The CDR3 runs to 13 residues. In DNA, the CDR3 is TGTGCCAGCAGTTTGGACAGGCGGGAGACCCAGTACTTC. It codes for CASSLDRRETQYF.

This chain links TRBV5-5 with TRBJ1-2; TRBD1 is a possible D gene (5 bases). The CDR3 totals 16 residues. Germline loops: CDR1 SGHKS, CDR2 YYEKEE (reference sequence). The V end lost 3 bases, the J end lost 3 bases, and 18 bases lay between the germline ends. CDR3 nucleotide sequence: TGTGCCAGCAGCTCTCCTACAGGCGAGCGCTACTATGGCTACACCTTC. Its protein is CASSSPTGERYYGYTF.

V gene TRBV5-1 combines with J gene TRBJ1-1, with 7 bases that match TRBD1. Germline V gene data show CDR1 as SGHRS and CDR2 as YFSETQ. J gave up 6 bases and V 4 bases, and 6 bases lay outside the gene matches. The CDR3 is made up of 13 amino acids. In DNA form, the CDR3 reads TGCGCCAGCAGCCCTACGACAGGGCCTGAAGCTTTCTTT. It specifies CASSPTTGPEAFF.

The chain is built from TRBV30 and TRBJ2-1, with TRBD2 identical over 8 bases. Germline V CDR1 and CDR2: GTSNPN, SVGIG (reference sequence). V lost 8 bases and J lost 10; bases outside the gene matches: 16. This CDR3 is 14 amino acids long. The CDR3 bases are TGTGCCCGGGGGGTTAGCGGGAAGTCAGGGGAGCAGTTCTTC. Amino acid sequence: CARGVSGKSGEQFF.

The chain employs TRBV10-1 and TRBJ1-5, with D hard to call. Germline V gene data show CDR1 as WNHNN and CDR2 as SYGVQD (reference sequence). This CDR3 spans 12 amino acids. Trimming took 3 bases from V and 4 from J, leaving 4 bases between them. This CDR3 is CASSDPNQPQHF. The CDR3 nucleotides read TGCGCCAGCAGTGACCCTAATCAGCCCCAGCATTTT.

The chain employs TRBV6-5 and TRBJ1-4; TRBD1 agrees at 8 bases. The CDR3 runs 16 residues. CDR1 and CDR2 (germline): MNHEY, SVGAGI. V shed 2 bases and J 3 bases; nucleotides not matched to a gene: 5. CDR3 sequence: CASSYRLQGANEKLFF. In DNA form, the CDR3 reads TGTGCCAGCAGTTACCGACTACAGGGGGCTAATGAAAAACTGTTTTTT.

This clone is medium-sized (0.01 to 0.1%). The V and J genes are TRBV11-3 and TRBJ2-3; TRBD2 might be the D (6 bases). This CDR3 contains 15 residues. The V gene lost 3 bases and the J gene lost 0 bases, with 10 bases spanning the gap. Germline-derived CDR1 and CDR2 are SGHNT and YENEEA. CDR3 amino acids: CASSLASGSTDTQYF. CDR3 nucleotide sequence: TGTGCCAGCAGCTTGGCGAGCGGGAGCACAGATACGCAGTATTTT.

V and J are TRBV2 and TRBJ2-1; TRBD2 matches at 7 bases. Trimming at V came to 4 bases and at J to 3 bases, leaving 6 bases not matched to a gene. The germline V gene has CDR1 SNHLY and CDR2 FYNNEI. The CDR3 runs to 15 residues. CDR3 sequence reads: CASSVDSSGYNEQFF. For the CDR3, the DNA is TGTGCCAGCAGTGTAGATTCTAGCGGCTACAATGAGCAGTTCTTC.

J is TRBJ1-5 and V is TRBV5-1; D is perhaps TRBD1 (6 bases). Germline assignment: CDR1 SGHRS and CDR2 YFSETQ. The CDR3 has 16 amino acids. Trimming stripped 3 bases from V and 7 bases from J, with 20 bases between. CDR3 region: CASSSGVGGEGQPQHF. CDR3 nucleotides: TGCGCCAGCAGCTCAGGGGTTGGGGGCGAGGGACAGCCCCAGCATTTT. Combining the CDR3 with reference TRBV5-1 and TRBJ1-5 gives the whole variable domain KAGVTQTPRYLIKTRGQQVTLSCSPISGHRSVSWYQQTPGQGLQFLFEYFSETQRNKGNFPGRFSGRQFSNSRSEMNVSTLELGDSALYLCASSSGVGGEGQPQHFGDGTRLSIL.

The chain carries TRBV28 and TRBJ2-5; 8 nucleotides agree with TRBD2. V lost 7 bases and J lost 1; bases outside the gene matches: 2. This CDR3 comprises 13 residues. Germline V lookup: CDR1 MDHEN, CDR2 SYDVKM. The CDR3 bases are TGTGCCAGCAAGGCGGGGGGCCAAGAGACCCAGTACTTC. As protein: CASKAGGQETQYF.

The chain is built from TRBV10-3 and TRBJ2-1, with TRBD2 as a possible D gene (5 bases). This CDR3 spans 15 amino acids. V was clipped by 5 bases and J by 6 bases, with 17 bases between them. The germline V gene has CDR1 ENHRY and CDR2 SYGVKD. The CDR3 reads CAISRSEGMSNEQFF. CDR3 in DNA: TGTGCCATCAGTCGCTCCGAGGGCATGAGCAATGAGCAGTTCTTC.

This clone was detected only once. The CDR3 bases are TGTGCCAGCAGCCAGTTCGACAGGGGGCGTTTTCCCGCGGGGGATGAGCAGTTCTTC. Protein sequence: CASSQFDRGRFPAGDEQFF. The chain joins TRBV14 to TRBJ2-1; the match to TRBD1 covers 10 bases. The V gene end was trimmed by 3 bases and the J gene end by 8 bases; junction bases not matched to a gene: 19. CDR1 is SGHDN and CDR2 is FVKESK in the germline V gene. CDR3 length equals 19 residues.

V is TRBV5-4 and J is TRBJ1-1; D is undetermined. The CDR3 is made up of 12 amino acids. The germline V gene has CDR1 SGHNT and CDR2 YYREEE (reference sequence). V lost 3 bases and J lost 0, with 3 bases in between. CDR3 protein: CASSSMNTEAFF. In DNA, the CDR3 is TGTGCCAGCAGCTCTATGAACACTGAAGCTTTCTTT.

The rearrangement links TRBV19 to TRBJ2-7; TRBD2 agrees at 7 bases. The CDR3 is 13 amino acids. With V trimmed by 5 bases and J by 5 bases, 6 bases remained unmatched. CDR1 is LNHDA, CDR2 SQIVND, per germline (reference sequence). DNA of the CDR3: TGTGCCAGTAGTCTCCGGGGGGTAGACGAGCAGTACTTC. Protein: CASSLRGVDEQYF. Complete variable domain (other parts from reference TRBV19 and TRBJ2-7): DGGITQSPKYLFRKEGQNVTLSCEQNLNHDAMYWYRQDPGQGLRLIYYSQIVNDFQKGDIAEGYSVSREKKESFPLTVTSAQKNPTAFYLCASSLRGVDEQYFGPGTRLTVT.

The rearrangement joins TRBV19 to TRBJ2-7; D remains ambiguous. There are 14 residues in the CDR3. V was trimmed by 5 bases and J by 5 bases, leaving 16 bases between them. Germline lookup yields CDR1 LNHDA and CDR2 SQIVND (reference sequence). This CDR3 reads CASSPTSEFNEQYF. CDR3 nucleotides: TGTGCCAGTAGTCCCACTTCGGAGTTTAACGAGCAGTACTTC.

This clone has just one count. The chain carries TRBV7-6 and TRBJ2-1; 13 nucleotides agree with TRBD2. The trim removed 4 bases at V and 5 bases at J, leaving 11 bases unmatched. Germline V gives CDR1 SGHVS, CDR2 FNYEAQ. The CDR3 runs to 18 residues. The CDR3 DNA reads TGTGCCAGCAGCTCCCTTACTAGCGGGAGGGCCATGGACAATGAGCAGTTCTTC. Its protein is CASSSLTSGRAMDNEQFF.

The chain recombines TRBV7-9 with TRBJ2-3, with 9 nucleotides matching TRBD2. The trim removed 4 bases at V and 2 bases at J, leaving 1 base unmatched. The length of the CDR3 is 14 residues. The germline V gene encodes CDR1 SEHNR and CDR2 FQNEAQ (reference sequence). The CDR3 DNA is TGTGCCAGCAGCTCTAGCGGGAACACAGATACGCAGTATTTT. It translates to CASSSSGNTDTQYF.

V is TRBV11-1 and J is TRBJ2-7; D call uncertain. CDR3 length: 13 amino acids. The ends were cut back, 2 bases at V and 2 bases at J, with 7 bases in the middle. Germline CDR1 and CDR2: SGHAT and FQDESV (reference sequence). The CDR3 nucleotides read TGTGCCAGCAGCTTAATCACAGCCTACGAGCAGTACTTC. It translates to CASSLITAYEQYF.

V usage is TRBV6-1 and J usage is TRBJ1-3; 12 bases line up with TRBD1. V shed 2 bases, J shed 1 base, and the junction held 6 bases outside the gene matches. The CDR3 totals 18 residues. The germline V gene encodes CDR1 MNHNS and CDR2 SASEGT. CDR3 amino acids: CASSEPGQGAKSGNTIYF. DNA of the CDR3: TGTGCCAGCAGTGAACCGGGACAGGGGGCGAAGTCTGGAAACACCATATATTTT.

This clone was seen more than once but under ten times. Other DNA sequences of this sample code for an identical CDR3. The chain joins TRBV7-9 to TRBJ2-6, with no clear D. Germline V gene lookup returns CDR1 SEHNR and CDR2 FQNEAQ (reference sequence). Trimming stripped 5 bases from V and 2 bases from J, with 10 bases between. The CDR3 spans 15 residues. CDR3 region: CASSPRVAGANVLTF. The CDR3 DNA reads as TGTGCCAGCAGCCCCCGAGTCGCTGGGGCCAACGTCCTGACTTTC.

The chain has TRBV10-1 and TRBJ1-1; D ambiguous. Trimming cost V 5 bases and J 6 bases, with 16 bases left between them. CDR1 and CDR2 (germline): WNHNN, SYGVQD (reference sequence). There are 14 residues in the CDR3. The CDR3 DNA sequence: TGCGCCAGCAGTCGAGACGGAGAGACCCCTGAAGCTTTCTTT. This gives the protein CASSRDGETPEAFF.

The CDR3 DNA follows: TGTGCCAGCGATTTGACAGGGGGCAACTCTGAAGCTTTCTTT. It yields the protein CASDLTGGNSEAFF. The rearrangement links TRBV14 to TRBJ1-1; 10 nucleotides align to TRBD1. The CDR3 is 14 residues long. Trimming removed 8 bases from V and 6 bases from J; junction bases left unmatched: 9. Looked up from germline, CDR1 is SGHDN and CDR2 is FVKESK.

The rearrangement joins TRBV10-2 to TRBJ1-1; 7 bases align to TRBD1. Unmatched junction bases numbered 5, after V lost 6 bases and J lost 1 base. The CDR3 loop spans 14 amino acids. Germline assignment: CDR1 WSHSY and CDR2 SAAADI. In nucleotides, the CDR3 is TGCGCCAGCAGGATGACAGGGCCGAACACTGAAGCTTTCTTT. Its protein is CASRMTGPNTEAFF.

The chain couples TRBV5-1 to TRBJ2-3; possibly TRBD2 for D (5 bases). Germline V gene lookup returns CDR1 SGHRS and CDR2 YFSETQ. V was clipped by 4 bases and J by 3 bases, with 15 bases between them. CDR3 length equals 15 residues. CDR3 loop: CASSPPGGGTDTQYF. The CDR3 DNA reads as TGCGCCAGCAGCCCCCCAGGCGGCGGGACAGATACGCAGTATTTT.

The chain recombines TRBV2 with TRBJ2-3, with 9 bases lining up with TRBD2. Germline values: CDR1 SNHLY, CDR2 FYNNEI. The CDR3 is 15 residues long. The V segment lost 6 bases and the J segment 6 bases; nucleotides outside the gene matches: 10. CDR3 loop: CASREFSGRRDTQYF. CDR3 sequence (DNA): TGTGCCAGCAGAGAATTTAGCGGGAGAAGGGATACGCAGTATTTT. Supplemented by reference TRBV2 and TRBJ2-3, the full variable domain reads EPEVTQTPSHQVTQMGQEVILRCVPISNHLYFYWYRQILGQKVEFLVSFYNNEISEKSEIFDDQFSVERPDGSNFTLKIRSTKLEDSAMYFCASREFSGRRDTQYFGPGTRLTVL.

CDR3 nucleotide sequence: TGTGCCAGCAGGGGGACTAGCGGGAGCTTCGATGAGCAGTTCTTC. Protein sequence: CASRGTSGSFDEQFF. The chain employs TRBV5-4 and TRBJ2-1; 14 nucleotides match TRBD2. CDR1 is SGHNT, CDR2 YYREEE, per germline (reference sequence). The CDR3 is 15 residues long. The V and J ends lost 5 bases and 8 bases, in that order; junction bases with no gene match: 6.

The chain joins TRBV5-5 to TRBJ2-5; TRBD2 matches at 11 bases. After removal of 1 base from V and 4 bases from J, the junction contained 6 bases not matched to a gene. Germline CDR1 SGHKS, CDR2 YYEKEE (reference sequence). This CDR3 has 16 residues. The CDR3 DNA sequence: TGTGCCAGCAGCTTGATTCTAGCGGGAGGCGGAGAGACCCAGTACTTC. Translation gives CASSLILAGGGETQYF.

The chain employs TRBV5-6 and TRBJ2-1; 8 bases line up with TRBD1. Germline CDR1 and CDR2: SGHDT and YYEEEE. Trimming took 4 bases from V and 2 from J; bases not matched to a gene: 5. The CDR3 spans 15 residues. The chain's CDR3 is CASSHRTGPYNEQFF. Here the CDR3 DNA reads TGTGCCAGCAGCCACAGGACAGGGCCCTACAATGAGCAGTTCTTC.

V is TRBV5-4 and J is TRBJ2-1, with a possible D match to TRBD2 (7 bases). This CDR3 has 14 amino acids. The V gene's germline CDR1 is SGHNT and CDR2 YYREEE (reference sequence). Trimming stripped 2 bases from V and 8 bases from J, with 14 bases between. The CDR3 nucleotides read TGTGCCAGCAGCTTCAGGGGAGGGCAGGATGAGCAGTTCTTC. Translated: CASSFRGGQDEQFF.